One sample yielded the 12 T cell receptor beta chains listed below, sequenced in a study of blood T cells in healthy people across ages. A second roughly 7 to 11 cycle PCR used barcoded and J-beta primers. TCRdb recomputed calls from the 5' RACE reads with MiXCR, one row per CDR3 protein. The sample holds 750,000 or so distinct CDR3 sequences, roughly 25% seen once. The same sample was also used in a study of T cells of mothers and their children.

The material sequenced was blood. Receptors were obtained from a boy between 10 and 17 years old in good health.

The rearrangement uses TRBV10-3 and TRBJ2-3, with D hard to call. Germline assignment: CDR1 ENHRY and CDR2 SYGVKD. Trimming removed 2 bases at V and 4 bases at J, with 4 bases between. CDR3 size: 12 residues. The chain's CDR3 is CAISERSDTQYF. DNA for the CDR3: TGTGCCATCAGTGAGCGTTCAGATACGCAGTATTTT.

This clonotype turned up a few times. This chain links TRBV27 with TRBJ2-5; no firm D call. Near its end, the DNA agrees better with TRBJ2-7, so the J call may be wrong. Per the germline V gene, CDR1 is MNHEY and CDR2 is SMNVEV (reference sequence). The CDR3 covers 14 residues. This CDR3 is CASSLTPMSYEQYF. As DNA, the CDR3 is TGTGCCAGCAGTTTGACTCCAATGTCCTACGAGCAGTACTTC.

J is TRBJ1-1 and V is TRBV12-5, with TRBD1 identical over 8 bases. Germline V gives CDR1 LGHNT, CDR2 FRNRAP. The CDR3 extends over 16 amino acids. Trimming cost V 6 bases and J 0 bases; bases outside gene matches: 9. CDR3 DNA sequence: TGTGCTAGTGGGAAAGGACAGGGCGAAATGAACACTGAAGCTTTCTTT. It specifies CASGKGQGEMNTEAFF.

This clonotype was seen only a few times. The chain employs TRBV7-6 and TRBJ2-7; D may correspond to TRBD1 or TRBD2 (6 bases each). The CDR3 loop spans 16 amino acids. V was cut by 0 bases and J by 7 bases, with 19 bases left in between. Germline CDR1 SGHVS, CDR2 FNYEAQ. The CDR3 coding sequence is TGTGCCAGCAGCTTAGCCGGCGGAGGGGGACCTCGAGAGCAGTACTTC. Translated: CASSLAGGGGPREQYF.

Here the CDR3 DNA reads TGCAGTGCCAGCCCCAAAAGTTATGGTGAGCAGTTCTTC. Amino acid sequence: CSASPKSYGEQFF. The chain is built from TRBV20-1 and TRBJ2-1; D unclear. Germline-derived CDR1 and CDR2 are DFQATT and SNEGSKA (reference sequence). The CDR3 sequence is 13 residues long. V lost 6 bases and J 9 bases, leaving 18 bases between the germline ends.

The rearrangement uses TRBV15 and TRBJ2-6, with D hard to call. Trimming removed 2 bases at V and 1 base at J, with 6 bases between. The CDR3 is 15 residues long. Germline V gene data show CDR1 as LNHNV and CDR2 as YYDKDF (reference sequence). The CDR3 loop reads CATSRHSSGANVLTF. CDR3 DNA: TGTGCCACCAGCAGACACAGTTCTGGGGCCAACGTCCTGACTTTC.

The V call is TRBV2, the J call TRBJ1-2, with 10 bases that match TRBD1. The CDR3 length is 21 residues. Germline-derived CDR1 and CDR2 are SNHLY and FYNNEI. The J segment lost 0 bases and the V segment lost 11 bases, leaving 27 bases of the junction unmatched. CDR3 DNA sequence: TGTGCCTCCTTTACTCCGGGACAGGGGCCGTCTTCCGAGTTAGCTAACTATGGCTACACCTTC. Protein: CASFTPGQGPSSELANYGYTF.

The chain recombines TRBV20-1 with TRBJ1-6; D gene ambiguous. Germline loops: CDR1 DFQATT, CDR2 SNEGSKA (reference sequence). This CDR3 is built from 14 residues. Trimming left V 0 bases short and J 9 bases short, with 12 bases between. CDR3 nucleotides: TGCAGTGCTAGAGATTCGGTCGCAGGTTCACCCCTCCACTTT. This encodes CSARDSVAGSPLHF.

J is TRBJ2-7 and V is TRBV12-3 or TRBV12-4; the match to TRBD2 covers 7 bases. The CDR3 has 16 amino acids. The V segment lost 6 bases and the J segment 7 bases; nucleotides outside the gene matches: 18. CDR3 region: CASSYLAPAGEGEQYF. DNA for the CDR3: TGTGCCAGCAGCTACCTAGCCCCCGCGGGAGAGGGTGAGCAGTACTTC.

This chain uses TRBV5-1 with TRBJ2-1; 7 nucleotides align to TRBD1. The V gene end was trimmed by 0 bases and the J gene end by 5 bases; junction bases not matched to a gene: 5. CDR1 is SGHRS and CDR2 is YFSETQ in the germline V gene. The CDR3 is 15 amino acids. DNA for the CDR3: TGCGCCAGCAGCTTGGCCCGGACAGGTAACAATGAGCAGTTCTTC. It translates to CASSLARTGNNEQFF.

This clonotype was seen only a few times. DNA of the CDR3: TGTGCCACCCGGACAACGAACACCGGGGAGCTGTTTTTT. Translation: CATRTTNTGELFF. V is TRBV6-1 and J is TRBJ2-2; D is perhaps TRBD1 (5 bases). V lost 10 bases and J 0 bases, leaving 9 bases between the germline ends. Germline CDR1 MNHNS, CDR2 SASEGT. CDR3 size: 13 residues.

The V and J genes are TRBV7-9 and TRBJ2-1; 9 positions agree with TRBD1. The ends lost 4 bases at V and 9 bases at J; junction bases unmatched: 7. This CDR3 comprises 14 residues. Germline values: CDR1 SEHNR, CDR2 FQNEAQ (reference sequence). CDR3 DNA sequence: TGTGCCAGCAGCTGCCGGGACAGGGAATGTGAGCAGTTCTTC. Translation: CASSCRDRECEQFF.